The 27 T cell receptor beta chains presented below share a single source sample, sequenced in a study of T cells in Graves' hyperthyroidism and ophthalmopathy. Amplification yielded TCR beta CDR3 regions, with RNA transcripts as the source. The TCR CDR3 was amplified in a first-round RT-PCR using the HTBI primer set. Using its own MiXCR run on the multiplex PCR reads, TCRdb lists one record per CDR3 protein. The data hold hundreds of thousands of distinct CDR3 sequences, with 38% observed a single time. Sequencing input: blood. These TCRs come from a man aged 18 to 30 with Graves' hyperthyroidism.

The gene calls are TRBV6-5 and TRBJ1-1, with TRBD1 matching 9 bases. Per germline, CDR1 MNHEY and CDR2 SVGAGI. V lost 4 bases, J lost 6 bases, and 9 bases stayed unmatched. This CDR3 spans 15 amino acids. The CDR3, as DNA: TGTGCCAGCAGTTTAGCCGGGACAGGGAAGCCTGAAGCTTTCTTT. Its translation: CASSLAGTGKPEAFF.

This chain joins TRBV20-1 and TRBJ2-2; D might be TRBD1 or TRBD2, each matching 5 bases. Germline values: CDR1 DFQATT, CDR2 SNEGSKA (reference sequence). V was pared by 5 bases and J by 7 bases, with 20 bases between. The CDR3 is made up of 15 amino acids. Here the CDR3 reads CSAYTAGTEYGELFF. The CDR3 nucleotides are TGCAGTGCTTACACCGCCGGGACGGAGTACGGGGAGCTGTTTTTT.

In this sample, this clonotype turned up a few times. The rearrangement joins TRBV19 to TRBJ2-7, with 7 bases lining up with TRBD2. This CDR3 comprises 15 residues. Germline assignment: CDR1 LNHDA and CDR2 SQIVND (reference sequence). V lost 6 bases to trimming and J lost 5 bases; unmatched junction nucleotides: 13. The CDR3 spells CASRPEPGLIHEQYF. The CDR3 DNA reads as TGTGCCAGTAGACCAGAGCCGGGACTAATTCACGAGCAGTACTTC.

The chain combines TRBV19 with TRBJ2-5, with D perhaps given as TRBD1 or TRBD2 (5 bases each). The CDR3 contains 14 residues. Per the germline V gene, CDR1 is LNHDA and CDR2 is SQIVND (reference sequence). The germline V and J ends were trimmed by 5 bases and 9 bases, with 19 bases remaining between them. The CDR3 region is CASSVDSAQEAQYF. CDR3 nucleotides: TGTGCCAGTAGTGTTGACAGTGCGCAGGAGGCCCAGTACTTC.

In this sample, this clonotype turned up many times. The CDR3 loop reads CAINYPGTGAGYTF. The CDR3 DNA reads TGTGCCATTAACTACCCCGGGACAGGGGCTGGCTACACCTTC. V is TRBV10-3 and J is TRBJ1-2, with TRBD1 matching 10 bases. CDR1 ENHRY and CDR2 SYGVKD come from the germline V gene. V was clipped by 9 bases and J by 7 bases; unmatched bases: 11. CDR3 length: 14 residues.

This clonotype was recorded at least ten times. The rearrangement links TRBV29-1 to TRBJ1-1, with a possible D match to TRBD1 (6 bases). V was trimmed by 6 bases and J by 3 bases, leaving 8 bases between them. Germline lookup yields CDR1 SQVTM and CDR2 ANQGSEA. The CDR3 is made up of 11 amino acids. CDR3 sequence: CSVQGYTEAFF. The CDR3 bases are TGCAGCGTCCAGGGGTACACTGAAGCTTTCTTT.

J is TRBJ2-2 and V is TRBV5-6, with TRBD2 as a possible D gene (5 bases). Trimming left V 4 bases short and J 6 bases short, with 19 bases between. Germline CDR1 reads SGHDT; CDR2 reads YYEEEE. This CDR3 contains 16 residues. CDR3 protein: CASSRRTSQFAGELFF. The DNA for the CDR3 is TGTGCCAGCAGCCGCCGGACTTCGCAATTCGCCGGGGAGCTGTTTTTT.

The chain links TRBV20-1 to TRBJ2-7; 10 bases line up with TRBD2. The trim removed 6 bases at V and 0 bases at J, leaving 8 bases unmatched. From germline, CDR1 is DFQATT and CDR2 SNEGSKA (reference sequence). The length of the CDR3 is 15 residues. CDR3 region: CSALAGEGSSYEQYF. Here the CDR3 DNA reads TGCAGTGCGCTAGCGGGGGAAGGGAGCTCCTACGAGCAGTACTTC.

Notes on this clonotype: The conserved phenylalanine or tryptophan normally closing the CDR3 is absent here, so this likely arose from a read error. No DNA is shown, since the ends of the CDR3 on it are uncertain; the CDR3 is the one TCRdb lists. The rearrangement uses TRBV19 and TRBJ1-6. The CDR3 sequence runs 8 residues, both termini included. Per the germline V gene, CDR1 is LNHDA and CDR2 is SQIVND (reference sequence). CDR3 residues: CASTGQKQ.

In regard to this clonotype: At one of its ends the junction is not consistent with the germline gene, which may arise from a read error. The chain links TRBV7-2 to TRBJ1-2; TRBD1 agrees at 8 bases. The V gene's germline CDR1 is SGHTA and CDR2 FQGNSA. This CDR3 comprises 15 residues. CDR3 sequence: CASSSTTGEVYGYTF. The CDR3 region has the DNA TGCGCCAGCAGCTCGACGACAGGGGAGGTCTATGGCTACACCTTC. Using reference TRBV7-2 and TRBJ1-2 for the parts outside the CDR3, the full variable domain is GAGVSQSPSNKVTEKGKDVELRCDPISGHTALYWYRQSLGQGLEFLIYFQGNSAPDKSGLPSDRFSAERTGGSVSTLTIQRTQQEDSAVYLCASSSTTGEVYGYTFGSGTRLTVV.

This clonotype was seen more than once but under ten times. This rearrangement joins TRBV6-5 to TRBJ1-4; D remains unclear. The CDR3 consists of 11 residues. The V gene lost 4 bases and the J gene lost 16 bases, with 13 bases spanning the gap. The germline CDR1 and CDR2 sequences are MNHEY and SVGAGI. The CDR3 region has the DNA TGTGCCAGCAGTTCCTGGAAGGATGAGTTTTTT. Its translation is CASSSWKDEFF.

This clonotype was seen many times. This sequence joins TRBV7-9 and TRBJ2-5, with a possible D match to TRBD1 (6 bases). The CDR3 spans 15 residues. Germline V gene lookup returns CDR1 SEHNR and CDR2 FQNEAQ (reference sequence). The V end was cut by 5 bases, the J end by 4 bases, with 17 bases between. The chain's CDR3 is CASSLTQGMGETQYF. CDR3 sequence (DNA): TGTGCCAGCAGCCTTACCCAGGGGATGGGAGAGACCCAGTACTTC. The variable domain in full, completed from reference TRBV7-9 and TRBJ2-5, reads DTGVSQNPRHKITKRGQNVTFRCDPISEHNRLYWYRQTLGQGPEFLTYFQNEAQLEKSRLLSDRFSAERPKGSFSTLEIQRTEQGDSAMYLCASSLTQGMGETQYFGPGTRLLVL.

The chain combines TRBV2 with TRBJ1-4, with 8 bases lining up with TRBD1. The CDR3 contains 14 residues. Germline CDR1 and CDR2: SNHLY and FYNNEI. Unmatched junction bases numbered 7, after V lost 5 bases and J lost 8 bases. The CDR3 here is CASSSRGQEEKLFF. The CDR3 DNA reads as TGTGCCAGCAGTTCCAGGGGGCAGGAGGAAAAACTGTTTTTT.

The CDR3 sequence is CAIMGQTLGNTIYF. CDR3 coding DNA: TGTGCCATCATGGGGCAGACCCTTGGAAACACCATATATTTT. V is TRBV10-3 and J is TRBJ1-3, with D perhaps TRBD1 (5 bases). Germline loops: CDR1 ENHRY, CDR2 SYGVKD. The V end was cut by 7 bases, the J end by 3 bases, with 13 bases between. This CDR3 contains 14 residues.

In the case of this clonotype: A read error may be the cause here, since a much bigger clone is one base away. V and J are TRBV7-2 and TRBJ1-6; no clear D gene. Germline assignment: CDR1 SGHTA and CDR2 FQGNSA. The CDR3 runs 13 residues. Here the CDR3 DNA reads TGTGCCAGCAGCGTAGAGGAAGGTTCACCCCCCCACTTT. This translates into CASSVEEGSPPHF.

A note on this clonotype: At one end the junction does not follow the germline gene, possibly because of a read error. The chain links TRBV11-1 to TRBJ1-3; D gene ambiguous. The V gene's germline CDR1 is SGHAT and CDR2 FQDESV (reference sequence). The CDR3 runs to 15 residues. As DNA, the CDR3 is TGTGCCAGCAGCTTAGTGCCTGGGGTTGGAAACACCACATATTTT. Amino acids: CASSLVPGVGNTTYF. The variable domain in full, with the rest retrieved from reference TRBV11-1 and TRBJ1-3, is EAEVAQSPRYKITEKSQAVAFWCDPISGHATLYWYRQILGQGPELLVQFQDESVVDDSQLPKDRFSAERLKGVDSTLKIQPAELGDSAMYLCASSLVPGVGNTTYFGEGSWLTVV.

The table lists this clonotype with many counts. The J gene is TRBJ1-2, the V gene TRBV5-5; D is perhaps TRBD1 (6 bases). CDR1 and CDR2 from the germline V gene are SGHKS and YYEKEE (reference sequence). This CDR3 region has 13 residues. Between the trimmed V and J ends, which lost 2 bases and 8 bases, there was a span of 13 bases. CDR3 residues: CASSFGTLEGYTF. The DNA of the CDR3 is TGTGCCAGCAGCTTCGGGACATTGGAGGGCTACACCTTC.

This sequence joins TRBV10-3 and TRBJ1-2; tentative D call: TRBD1 (6 bases). Per the germline V gene, CDR1 is ENHRY and CDR2 is SYGVKD. The CDR3 sequence is 17 residues long. The V gene lost 2 bases and the J gene lost 3 bases, with 19 bases spanning the gap. The CDR3 loop is CAISEAIRGGPYYGYTF. In nucleotides, the CDR3 is TGTGCCATCAGTGAGGCCATTAGAGGGGGGCCCTACTATGGCTACACCTTC.

J is TRBJ1-1 and V is TRBV7-2; D remains unclear. The CDR3 covers 12 residues. V shed 7 bases and J shed 1 base, with 7 bases lying between them. The germline gives CDR1 SGHTA, CDR2 FQGNSA. The CDR3 DNA reads TGTGCCAGCAACCCAACGAACACTGAAGCTTTCTTT. Translated: CASNPTNTEAFF.

The rearrangement joins TRBV4-3 to TRBJ2-7; 7 nucleotides line up with TRBD2. CDR3 size: 15 residues. Trimming took 3 bases from V and 4 from J; bases not matched to a gene: 9. Germline V gives CDR1 LGHNA, CDR2 YSLEER. The CDR3 DNA follows: TGCGCCAGCAGCCAGGGTAGCGGGTGGGGATACGAGCAGTACTTC. Residues: CASSQGSGWGYEQYF.

This clonotype appeared a few times. The chain is built from TRBV7-2 and TRBJ1-1; 8 bases agree with TRBD1. The length of the CDR3 is 16 residues. V was pared by 4 bases and J by 5 bases, with 12 bases of the junction left unmatched. Germline V gene data show CDR1 as SGHTA and CDR2 as FQGNSA. CDR3 sequence reads: CASSYQTGAGTTEAFF. The CDR3 DNA reads TGTGCCAGCAGCTACCAGACAGGGGCTGGGACTACTGAAGCTTTCTTT.

The sample holds a few counts of this clonotype. This chain uses TRBV2 with TRBJ1-4; 7 nucleotides align to TRBD1. Germline V CDR1 and CDR2: SNHLY, FYNNEI. V was clipped by 7 bases and J by 8 bases; unmatched bases: 10. This CDR3 is 14 amino acids long. The CDR3 is CASIWNRGEEKLFF. CDR3 bases: TGTGCCAGCATTTGGAACAGGGGAGAAGAAAAACTGTTTTTT. The whole variable domain, remainder taken from reference TRBV2 and TRBJ1-4, is EPEVTQTPSHQVTQMGQEVILRCVPISNHLYFYWYRQILGQKVEFLVSFYNNEISEKSEIFDDQFSVERPDGSNFTLKIRSTKLEDSAMYFCASIWNRGEEKLFFGSGTQLSVL.

This clonotype was recorded many times. The V call is TRBV20-1, the J call TRBJ2-5; D is possibly TRBD1 or TRBD2 (5 bases each). The CDR3 consists of 13 residues. Germline V gene lookup returns CDR1 DFQATT and CDR2 SNEGSKA (reference sequence). V was shortened by 8 bases and J by 3 bases, with 16 bases between the two germline ends. CDR3 DNA: TGCAGTACGGGGCAGGCAGGCAAAGAGACCCAGTACTTC. It encodes CSTGQAGKETQYF.

This clonotype has a handful of counts. The V and J genes are TRBV11-2 and TRBJ2-2; the D is unclear. CDR3 length: 15 amino acids. Per the germline V gene, CDR1 is SGHAT and CDR2 is FQNNGV. With 0 bases removed from V and 1 base from J, the gap between germline ends came to 6 bases. Here the CDR3 DNA reads TGTGCCAGCAGCTTAGAATGGGGGAACACCGGGGAGCTGTTTTTT. This gives the protein CASSLEWGNTGELFF.

The chain combines TRBV2 with TRBJ2-5, with TRBD2 as a possible D gene (6 bases). Germline CDR1 and CDR2: SNHLY and FYNNEI. The CDR3 totals 14 residues. Trimming removed 10 bases at V and 0 bases at J, with 15 bases between. The CDR3 DNA sequence: TGTGCCATCAGAGATGCGGGGTACCAAGAGACCCAGTACTTC. It translates to CAIRDAGYQETQYF.

To note about this clonotype: The germline gene is not matched at one end of the junction; a read error may be the cause. The V call is TRBV9, the J call TRBJ1-1; D gene unclear. In germline, CDR1 is SGDLS, CDR2 YYNGEE. The CDR3 is 14 amino acids. The CDR3: CANSVDGGNTEAFF. The CDR3 DNA is TGTGCCAACAGCGTAGATGGAGGGAACACTGAAGCTTTCTTT.

This clonotype was seen a few times. This chain uses TRBV7-8 with TRBJ1-5, with D possibly matching TRBD1 (5 bases). CDR3 length equals 16 residues. The germline V gene has CDR1 SGHVS and CDR2 FQNEAQ. With 1 base removed from V and 1 base from J, the gap between germline ends came to 11 bases. The CDR3 spells CASSLVWGGSNQPQHF. CDR3 DNA sequence: TGTGCCAGCAGCTTAGTTTGGGGGGGGAGCAATCAGCCCCAGCATTTT.